This entry concerns a single T cell receptor (beta chain). Its antigen remains unknown. Division of CD4+ cells produced a CD45RA+ naive subset and a CD45RA-negative memory subset. Measured with immunoSEQ multiplex PCR; TCRdb has only the in-frame clones, and not every one. Found here are about 1.5 million clones, under 99% of them singletons; the top ten hold 0.4% to 0.55%. The source of the sample is a study of shared clonotypes between healthy human individuals. Trimming shortened V by 1 base and J by 4 bases, and 12 bases separated the two germline ends. The length of the CDR3 is 14 residues. CDR1 and CDR2 from the germline V gene are SGHKS and YYEKEE (reference sequence). Study-wide results and limits: Non-shared clonotypes had lower generation probabilities than those shared by all four donors.

This chain connects TRBV5-5 to TRBJ2-7; D possibly uses TRBD1 or TRBD2 (6 bases each). Material for sequencing was naive CD4+ T cells sorted from blood. Sample subset: CD45RA+ positively selected. The origin of this receptor is a man aged 25-40 years in good health. The CDR3 reads CASSLNGGRYEQYF. CDR3 in DNA: TGTGCCAGCAGCTTGAACGGGGGCCGGTACGAGCAGTACTTC.